This T cell receptor beta chain was identified during a study of shared clonotypes between healthy human individuals. Partitioning of CD4+ cells yielded a CD45RA+ naive subset and a CD45RA-negative memory subset. The CDR3 has 15 amino acids. Trimming shortened V by 5 bases and J by 4 bases, and 16 bases separated the two germline ends. In germline, CDR1 is SGHTS, CDR2 YDEGEE. Researchers ran the assay at a deep level. Repertoires were generated with immunoSEQ multiplex PCR, while TCRdb's copy carries only in-frame clones and drops some. This sample has about 730,000 clones, with about two thirds found just once. A note on this clone: Antigen unknown.

The study's findings and limits: Generally, naive subsets (rather than memory subsets) showed larger estimated richness.

The J gene is TRBJ1-3, the V gene TRBV5-8, with D perhaps TRBD1 (5 bases). Sequencing was performed on memory CD4+ T cells sorted from blood. Subset given: CD45RA-negative fraction. The clonotype comes from a woman younger than 45 in good health. In DNA, the CDR3 is TGTGCCAGCAGAAAGAAGGGGCGCCTCGGAAACACCATATATTTT. This translates into CASRKKGRLGNTIYF.